This is a list of T cell receptor beta chains from one sample in a study of blood T cell repertoires in COVID-19. Using immunoSEQ multiplex PCR, the repertoire was profiled, and TCRdb retains in-frame clones only, with some absent. The sample has some 200,000 clones; 83% are singletons. Input material: PBMCs or T cells enriched from blood (not recorded which). The receptor set was obtained from a woman aged 45-65 years who had been exposed to COVID-19. The CDR3 runs from the conserved cysteine through the conserved F or W. Fields, in order: clone size, J gene, D gene, V gene, CDR3 protein, CDR3 DNA. The D gene is left open where the match is weak. Clone size is shown for a subset of rows, as once, few, many or a class of expanded clone.

clone_size: .; j_call: TRBJ2-1; d_call: TRBD2; v_call: TRBV7-9; cdr3_aa: CASSQPGRGGPNEQFF; cdr3_nt: TGTGCCAGCAGCCAGCCCGGGCGGGGGGGCCCAAATGAGCAGTTCTTC
clone_size: .; j_call: TRBJ2-7; d_call: .; v_call: TRBV27; cdr3_aa: CASSRVRGGYEQYF; cdr3_nt: TGTGCCAGCTCCAGAGTCAGGGGTGGATACGAGCAGTACTTC
clone_size: .; j_call: TRBJ1-2; d_call: TRBD1; v_call: TRBV6-2/TRBV6-3; cdr3_aa: CASSSNAGGNGYTF; cdr3_nt: TGTGCCAGCAGTTCAAACGCAGGGGGCAATGGCTACACCTTC
clone_size: .; j_call: TRBJ2-1; d_call: TRBD1; v_call: TRBV30; cdr3_aa: CAWSTGTGRNEQFF; cdr3_nt: TGTGCCTGGAGTACCGGGACAGGAAGGAATGAGCAGTTCTTC
clone_size: .; j_call: TRBJ2-7; d_call: .; v_call: TRBV7-9; cdr3_aa: CASSSTYEQYF; cdr3_nt: TGTGCCAGCAGCTCTACCTACGAGCAGTACTTC
clone_size: once; j_call: TRBJ1-6; d_call: .; v_call: TRBV6-1; cdr3_aa: CASSARSGGLSHSPLHF; cdr3_nt: TGTGCCAGCAGTGCCAGGAGCGGGGGACTGAGCCATTCACCCCTCCACTTT
clone_size: .; j_call: TRBJ2-3; d_call: TRBD2; v_call: TRBV30; cdr3_aa: CAWRLSGGPTDTQYF; cdr3_nt: TGTGCCTGGAGATTAAGCGGGGGGCCCACAGATACGCAGTATTTT
clone_size: few; j_call: TRBJ2-4; d_call: .; v_call: TRBV7-5; cdr3_aa: CARSPRQGRDIYCLAKNIQYF; cdr3_nt: TGTGCCAGAAGCCCAAGACAGGGAAGGGACATTTACTGTCTAGCCAAAAACATTCAGTACTTC
clone_size: .; j_call: TRBJ1-2; d_call: TRBD1; v_call: TRBV5-6; cdr3_aa: CASSPDRGYGYTF; cdr3_nt: TGTGCCAGCAGCCCCGACAGGGGGTATGGCTACACCTTC
clone_size: .; j_call: TRBJ1-1; d_call: .; v_call: TRBV2; cdr3_aa: CASSEVNGGTEAFF; cdr3_nt: TGTGCCAGCAGCGAGGTAAATGGCGGGACTGAAGCTTTCTTT
clone_size: .; j_call: TRBJ1-2; d_call: TRBD1; v_call: TRBV3-1/TRBV3-2; cdr3_aa: CASSQDLDRAYGYTF; cdr3_nt: TGTGCCAGCAGCCAAGATTTGGACAGGGCTTATGGCTACACCTTC
clone_size: .; j_call: TRBJ1-2; d_call: TRBD1; v_call: TRBV9; cdr3_aa: CASSVRQGNYGYTF; cdr3_nt: TGTGCCAGCAGCGTGAGACAGGGTAACTATGGCTACACCTTC
clone_size: .; j_call: TRBJ1-2; d_call: TRBD1; v_call: TRBV6-6; cdr3_aa: CASSYDRGVGYTF; cdr3_nt: TGTGCCAGCAGTTACGACAGGGGCGTTGGCTACACCTTC
clone_size: .; j_call: TRBJ2-1; d_call: .; v_call: TRBV2; cdr3_aa: CASSGNRQAPEQFF; cdr3_nt: TGTGCCAGCAGCGGTAACCGACAGGCCCCCGAGCAGTTCTTC
clone_size: .; j_call: TRBJ1-2; d_call: .; v_call: TRBV27; cdr3_aa: CASSSDSGVYGYTF; cdr3_nt: TGTGCCAGCAGTTCGGACTCTGGGGTGTATGGCTACACCTTC
clone_size: once; j_call: TRBJ1-3; d_call: .; v_call: TRBV5-1; cdr3_aa: CASSLAFQGFGNTIYF; cdr3_nt: TGCGCCAGCAGCTTGGCCTTCCAGGGTTTTGGAAACACCATATATTTT
clone_size: once; j_call: TRBJ2-2; d_call: .; v_call: TRBV3-1/TRBV3-2; cdr3_aa: CASSQTGRELFF; cdr3_nt: TGTGCCAGCAGCCAAACAGGGAGGGAGCTGTTTTTT
clone_size: .; j_call: TRBJ2-3; d_call: .; v_call: TRBV19; cdr3_aa: CASSHTDFTDTQYF; cdr3_nt: TGTGCCAGTAGTCACACGGACTTCACAGATACGCAGTATTTT
clone_size: .; j_call: TRBJ2-6; d_call: .; v_call: TRBV3-1/TRBV3-2; cdr3_aa: CASSSGSGANVLTF; cdr3_nt: TGTGCCAGCAGCTCCGGCTCTGGGGCCAACGTCCTGACTTTC
clone_size: few; j_call: TRBJ2-5; d_call: TRBD2; v_call: TRBV19; cdr3_aa: CASSILAGETQYF; cdr3_nt: TGTGCCAGTAGTATCCTAGCGGGGGAGACCCAGTACTTC
clone_size: .; j_call: TRBJ2-5; d_call: .; v_call: TRBV3-1/TRBV3-2; cdr3_aa: CASSPRGETQYF; cdr3_nt: TGTGCCAGCAGCCCAAGGGGAGAGACCCAGTACTTC
clone_size: .; j_call: TRBJ1-6; d_call: .; v_call: TRBV19; cdr3_aa: CASSIEGVNSPLHF; cdr3_nt: TGTGCCAGTAGTATAGAAGGAGTTAATTCACCCCTCCACTTT
clone_size: .; j_call: TRBJ1-3; d_call: .; v_call: TRBV11-2; cdr3_aa: CASSYPGVPKKADTIYF; cdr3_nt: TGTGCCAGCAGCTACCCTGGAGTGCCAAAAAAGGCGGACACCATATATTTT